What follows are 8 T cell receptor beta chains derived from one specimen sequenced in a study of identifying expanded T cells in peripheral blood. The repertoire was sequenced with immunoSEQ multiplex PCR; TCRdb's copy has only in-frame clones and lacks some. This sample has some 100,000 clones, with over 80% found just once. The sequenced material came from blood. The receptor source for this set is a person aged 18 to 70 in good health.

This clone appeared a few times. The chain links TRBV4-1 to TRBJ1-3, with TRBD1 matching over 7 bases. The V gene's germline CDR1 is MGHRA and CDR2 YSYEKL. The V gene end was trimmed by 5 bases and the J gene end by 2 bases; junction bases not matched to a gene: 3. The CDR3 contains 14 residues. The DNA of the CDR3 is TGCGCCAGCAGCGGACAGGTCGCTGGAAACACCATATATTTT. It specifies CASSGQVAGNTIYF.

This clone occurred once. The rearrangement uses TRBV18 and TRBJ2-1; 12 positions agree with TRBD1. The germline V gene encodes CDR1 KGHSH and CDR2 LQKENI. V lost 8 bases to trimming and J lost 8 bases; unmatched junction nucleotides: 10. The CDR3 totals 15 residues. As DNA, the CDR3 is TGTGCCAGCGCACGAACGGGACAGGGGGCCGATGAGCAGTTCTTC. This sequence encodes CASARTGQGADEQFF.

The V call is TRBV7-2, the J call TRBJ2-7, with TRBD2 matching over 10 bases. The CDR3 sequence is 14 residues long. Germline V gives CDR1 SGHTA, CDR2 FQGNSA. V trimming: 4 bases; J trimming: 5 bases; junction bases outside the gene matches: 5. The CDR3 DNA reads TGTGCCAGCAGCTCCCTCGGACTAGCGGACGAGCAGTACTTC. Protein sequence: CASSSLGLADEQYF.

The V and J genes are TRBV29-1 and TRBJ2-7, with 10 nucleotides matching TRBD1. This CDR3 is 14 amino acids long. From germline, CDR1 is SQVTM and CDR2 ANQGSEA. The ends lost 3 bases at V and 6 bases at J; junction bases unmatched: 8. CDR3 coding DNA: TGCAGCGTTGATCGGGGACAGGGGTTTTCCGAGCAGTACTTC. Protein: CSVDRGQGFSEQYF.

The CDR3 region is CAWSGIRQGIMNTEAFF. In nucleotides, the CDR3 is TGTGCCTGGAGTGGGATTCGACAGGGTATCATGAACACTGAAGCTTTCTTT. The rearrangement uses TRBV30 and TRBJ1-1; 7 nucleotides match TRBD1. J gave up 0 bases and V 1 base, and 11 bases lay outside the gene matches. This CDR3 comprises 17 residues. CDR1 and CDR2 from the germline V gene are GTSNPN and SVGIG (reference sequence).

Notes on this clone: The junction departs from the called germline gene at one end, perhaps through a read error. The chain uses TRBV4-2 and TRBJ1-2, with 7 nucleotides matching TRBD1. The CDR3 runs to 15 residues. Germline V gives CDR1 LGHNA, CDR2 YNFKEQ. CDR3 sequence (DNA): TGTGCCAGCAGCAAAGAAACCGGGACAGCCAATGGCTACACCTTC. As protein: CASSKETGTANGYTF.

This chain joins TRBV30 and TRBJ2-6, with D hard to call. The length of the CDR3 is 15 residues. V shed 3 bases and J shed 4 bases, with 13 bases lying between them. Germline V CDR1 and CDR2: GTSNPN, SVGIG (reference sequence). The CDR3 coding sequence is TGTGCCTGGAGGGCAGACCGTTTAGGGGCCAACGTCCTGACTTTC. Translated, it gives CAWRADRLGANVLTF.

This clone came up once. The chain joins TRBV30 to TRBJ2-2; D may be TRBD2 (6 bases). Germline values: CDR1 GTSNPN, CDR2 SVGIG (reference sequence). The CDR3 loop spans 14 amino acids. The V gene lost 3 bases and the J gene lost 1 base, with 9 bases spanning the gap. The DNA for the CDR3 is TGTGCCTGGAGGCGGGGAGGGAACACCGGGGAGCTGTTTTTT. This gives the protein CAWRRGGNTGELFF.